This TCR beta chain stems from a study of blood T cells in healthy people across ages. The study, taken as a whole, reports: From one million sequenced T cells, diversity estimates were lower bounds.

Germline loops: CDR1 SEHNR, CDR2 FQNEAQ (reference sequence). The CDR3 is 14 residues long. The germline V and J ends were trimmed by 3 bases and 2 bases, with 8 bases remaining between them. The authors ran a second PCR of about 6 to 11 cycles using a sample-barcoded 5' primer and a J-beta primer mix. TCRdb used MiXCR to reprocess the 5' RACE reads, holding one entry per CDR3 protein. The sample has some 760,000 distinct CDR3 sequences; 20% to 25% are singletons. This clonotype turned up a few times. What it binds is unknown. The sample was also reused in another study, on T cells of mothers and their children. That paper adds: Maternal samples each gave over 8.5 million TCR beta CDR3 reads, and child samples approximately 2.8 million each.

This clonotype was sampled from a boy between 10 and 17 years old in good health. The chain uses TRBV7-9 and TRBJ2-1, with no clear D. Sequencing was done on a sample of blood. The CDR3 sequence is CASSLNGPYNEQFF. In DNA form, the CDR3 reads TGTGCCAGCAGCTTGAATGGGCCCTACAATGAGCAGTTCTTC.